The entry that follows covers one TCR beta chain sequence. Its antigen is unidentified. This entry belongs to a study of cytomegalovirus exposure and HLA in healthy donors. About the research overall: The 120 validation repertoires, a later analysis reported, used the same platform as the 666 repertoires from the first cohort.

These donors were members of the roughly 120-subject validation cohort, a group separate from the roughly 700-subject first cohort. Study results and limitations: In vitro testing confirmed a few CMV-associated chains as specific for CMV antigens. Altogether, about 160 TCR beta chains were recorded as cytomegalovirus-associated.

Germline CDR1 reads SNHLY; CDR2 reads FYNNEI. This CDR3 spans 12 amino acids. Trimming removed 4 bases at V and 6 bases at J, with 10 bases between. Assay used: immunoSEQ multiplex PCR; TCRdb lists only in-frame clones, some missing. Of 150,000 to 200,000 clones in the sample, 85% to 90% were seen once. The material sequenced was PBMCs. This TCR was recovered from a woman aged 25 to 45 in good health and CMV-seronegative. The rearrangement uses TRBV2 and TRBJ2-7; a weak D match, TRBD1 (6 bases). CDR3 sequence reads: CASSATGFEQYF. Here the CDR3 DNA reads TGTGCCAGCAGTGCTACAGGGTTCGAGCAGTACTTC.